This TCR beta chain was captured in a study of control samples from healthy donors and cancer patients. The CDR3 loop spans 12 amino acids. The V segment lost 5 bases and the J segment 9 bases; nucleotides outside the gene matches: 6. CDR1 is SGHVS and CDR2 is FQNEAQ in the germline V gene. Data came from immunoSEQ multiplex PCR; TCRdb stores just in-frame clones and leaves some out. The table includes tens of thousands of clones, less than 90% detected once. The rearrangement uses TRBV7-8 and TRBJ1-1, with 7 bases lining up with TRBD1. The sequenced material came from blood. This clonotype originated in a man in his 60s in good health. The CDR3 DNA reads as TGTGCCAGCAGCCCGCGGGACAGCCAAGCTTTCTTT. Encoded protein: CASSPRDSQAFF.